The clone carrying this T cell receptor (delta chain) was seen more than once but under ten times. TCRdb assigns this DNA the protein of a much larger clone, which departs from its translation at residue 18; this likely reflects a read error, and the protein shown comes from translating the DNA. These data originate in a study of γδ T cells in repeated Plasmodium falciparum infection. For the study at large: Samples were taken at baseline, before some infections, and 21 days after each.

Germline V gives CDR1 TSWWSYY, CDR2 QGS. The CDR3 consists of 22 residues. Trimming removed 2 bases at V and 7 bases at J, with 38 bases between. Vgamma9/Vdelta2+ and Vdelta2-negative gammadelta T cells were flow-sorted from PBMC for bulk sequencing. Sequencing covered both gamma and delta TCR chains per sample. TCRdb re-called the multiplex PCR reads with CATT. The sample shows 45,000 to 60,000 delta-chain clones, more than 1.5% of them seen only once. The chain links TRDV1 to TRDJ1; tentatively, D is TRDD3 (9 bases). Here the J gene was assigned by germline matching of the DNA, as TCRdb has none. The receptor's source is a pool of human donors (malaria-infected and uninfected, not separated). The sample taken for sequencing was gamma-delta T cells from blood. The CDR3 reads CALGEVLPTPGGSLSGNAKLIF. CDR3 sequence (DNA): TGTGCTCTTGGGGAAGTTCTTCCTACGCCTGGGGGATCCCTGTCCGGTAATGCTAAACTCATCTTT.